This passage covers 22 T cell receptor beta chains from one sample sequenced in a study of identical twins. TCRdb re-called the 5' RACE reads with MiXCR, one entry per CDR3 protein. The data hold about 240,000 distinct CDR3 sequences, with roughly 12% observed a single time. These records were also assigned to another study, of yellow fever vaccine responses in identical twins.

The sequenced material came from memory (CD45RO+) T cells sorted from blood. These receptors originate from a woman younger than 30 in good health.

This clonotype was counted between two and nine times. This sequence joins TRBV7-2 and TRBJ1-2, with D perhaps matching TRBD1 (6 bases). The CDR3 runs 14 residues. Germline V gene lookup returns CDR1 SGHTA and CDR2 FQGNSA. V lost 1 base and J lost 3, with 9 bases in between. This chain's CDR3 is CASSLVPGDYGYTF. DNA for the CDR3: TGTGCCAGCAGCTTAGTCCCAGGGGACTATGGCTACACCTTC.

The rearrangement joins TRBV3-1 to TRBJ1-1; possible D gene TRBD1, 6 bases. V lost 5 bases to trimming and J lost 8 bases, with 9 bases between them. The germline gives CDR1 LGHDT, CDR2 YNNKEL (reference sequence). This CDR3 contains 11 residues. CDR3 sequence: CASSRQEEAFF. The DNA for the CDR3 is TGTGCCAGCAGCAGACAGGAGGAAGCTTTCTTT.

This rearrangement joins TRBV7-2 to TRBJ2-2, with D hard to call. V shed 5 bases and J shed 2 bases, with 9 bases lying between them. This CDR3 is 14 amino acids long. Germline-derived CDR1 and CDR2 are SGHTA and FQGNSA. The CDR3 protein is CASSPRINTGELFF. CDR3 sequence (DNA): TGTGCCAGCAGCCCCCGGATTAACACCGGGGAGCTGTTTTTT.

The CDR3 coding sequence is TGTGCCTGGAGCTGGGGCACTGAAGCTTTCTTT. Its protein product is CAWSWGTEAFF. This sequence joins TRBV30 and TRBJ1-1; D gene ambiguous. Trimming cost V 3 bases and J 4 bases, with 6 bases left between them. The CDR3 length is 11 residues. Germline V CDR1 and CDR2: GTSNPN, SVGIG (reference sequence).

The chain has TRBV28 and TRBJ2-1; TRBD2 matches at 7 bases. Unmatched junction bases numbered 14, after V lost 6 bases and J lost 3 bases. CDR3 size: 17 residues. Germline CDR1 MDHEN, CDR2 SYDVKM. CDR3 protein: CASSPGPGLAVYNEQFF. CDR3 in DNA: TGTGCCAGCAGCCCGGGGCCAGGGCTAGCGGTCTACAATGAGCAGTTCTTC.

This clonotype was detected many times. J is TRBJ2-2 and V is TRBV5-1; D could derive from TRBD1 or TRBD2 (6 bases each). This CDR3 has 16 residues. Germline-derived CDR1 and CDR2 are SGHRS and YFSETQ. The V and J ends lost 6 bases and 2 bases respectively, with 17 bases between them. CDR3 DNA: TGCGCCAGCACCCCAGGAGGGGGGACCAACACCGGGGAGCTGTTTTTT. Translating it yields CASTPGGGTNTGELFF.

There are a few counts of this clonotype. The V and J genes are TRBV20-1 and TRBJ1-1; D remains ambiguous. Germline assignment: CDR1 DFQATT and CDR2 SNEGSKA (reference sequence). This CDR3 region has 15 residues. The V end was cut by 0 bases, the J end by 6 bases, with 17 bases between. Here the CDR3 reads CSARDLMSAFAEAFF. The CDR3 nucleotides are TGCAGTGCTAGAGATCTGATGAGCGCTTTTGCTGAAGCTTTCTTT.

This clonotype was recorded at least ten times. CDR3 in amino acids: CASMKREQTGGDTQYF. The CDR3 DNA sequence: TGCGCCAGCATGAAGCGGGAGCAAACCGGTGGAGATACGCAGTATTTT. V gene TRBV10-1 combines with J gene TRBJ2-3, with 8 positions matching TRBD2. Germline-derived CDR1 and CDR2 are WNHNN and SYGVQD (reference sequence). The CDR3 contains 16 residues. With V trimmed by 7 bases and J by 5 bases, 14 bases remained unmatched.

This clonotype was seen repeatedly, ten times or more. The V gene is TRBV3-1, the J gene TRBJ1-5, with 11 bases lining up with TRBD1. The trim removed 1 base at V and 5 bases at J, leaving 4 bases unmatched. The length of the CDR3 is 16 residues. Germline V CDR1 and CDR2: LGHDT, YNNKEL (reference sequence). For the CDR3, the DNA is TGTGCCAGCAGCCAAGGGACAGGGGGCGGCTATCAGCCCCAGCATTTT. Its translation: CASSQGTGGGYQPQHF.

This clonotype occurred many times. This chain connects TRBV2 to TRBJ1-5; D is uncertain. V lost 7 bases and J lost 6, with 10 bases in between. CDR3 length: 12 amino acids. The germline CDR1 and CDR2 sequences are SNHLY and FYNNEI. The DNA for the CDR3 is TGTGCCAGCAAGGCGCCGGGTCAGCCCCAGCATTTT. Translating it yields CASKAPGQPQHF.

This clonotype was observed at least ten times. CDR3 in amino acids: CASSLVIGRQEKLFF. The CDR3 nucleotides read TGTGCCAGCAGCTTGGTCATCGGGAGGCAGGAAAAACTGTTTTTT. The chain couples TRBV5-5 to TRBJ1-4; D remains ambiguous. The length of the CDR3 is 15 residues. Trimming left V 0 bases short and J 8 bases short, with 14 bases between. CDR1 is SGHKS, CDR2 YYEKEE, per germline (reference sequence).

In its sample, this clonotype was seen a few times. This chain links TRBV28 with TRBJ1-1; D possibly corresponds to TRBD1 (5 bases). The CDR3 extends over 14 amino acids. V was trimmed by 5 bases and J by 4 bases, leaving 14 bases between them. Germline V CDR1 and CDR2: MDHEN, SYDVKM. The CDR3 region has the DNA TGTGCCAGCAGTGCGGGGGGTAAGGGCACTGAAGCTTTCTTT. Protein sequence: CASSAGGKGTEAFF.

The chain combines TRBV4-2 with TRBJ1-2; D might be TRBD1 (6 bases). Germline V gene sequence: CDR1 LGHNA, CDR2 YNFKEQ. The CDR3 has 16 residues. Trimming took off 0 bases at V and 5 bases at J, with 16 bases between the two ends. DNA for the CDR3: TGTGCCAGCAGCCAAGATATTTACAGGGATGAGTATGGCTACACCTTC. Its translation is CASSQDIYRDEYGYTF.

The table lists this clonotype with many counts. This chain's CDR3 is CASSPRRQTQYF. CDR3 sequence (DNA): TGTGCCAGCAGCCCCCGGAGGCAGACGCAGTATTTT. This chain links TRBV5-8 with TRBJ2-3, with a possible D match to TRBD2 (5 bases). Germline V gene lookup returns CDR1 SGHTS and CDR2 YDEGEE. Trimming cost V 4 bases and J 9 bases, with 12 bases left between them. This CDR3 contains 12 residues.

This chain connects TRBV7-2 to TRBJ2-7, with 13 bases fitting TRBD2. The trim removed 5 bases at V and 3 bases at J, leaving 4 bases unmatched. Per the germline V gene, CDR1 is SGHTA and CDR2 is FQGNSA. The CDR3 spans 15 residues. CDR3 DNA sequence: TGTGCCAGCAGCCCCGGACTAGCGGGAGTCTACGAGCAGTACTTC. This codes for CASSPGLAGVYEQYF.

The chain links TRBV15 to TRBJ2-1, with D maybe TRBD2 (5 bases). From germline, CDR1 is LNHNV and CDR2 YYDKDF (reference sequence). The CDR3 covers 15 residues. V gave up 0 bases and J gave up 1 base, with 7 bases separating them. The DNA of the CDR3 is TGTGCCACCAGCAGAGATAGGAGGTCCTACAATGAGCAGTTCTTC. Amino acids: CATSRDRRSYNEQFF.

The chain joins TRBV6-5 to TRBJ2-5; D unresolved. Between the trimmed V and J ends, which lost 2 bases and 5 bases, there was a span of 12 bases. The V gene's germline CDR1 is MNHEY and CDR2 SVGAGI. This CDR3 contains 14 residues. The CDR3 DNA sequence: TGTGCCAGCAGTTACAAAAATGCCTTCGAGACCCAGTACTTC. This codes for CASSYKNAFETQYF.

This clonotype was counted many times. This chain joins TRBV7-2 and TRBJ2-1, with 13 bases that match TRBD2. The junction had 11 bases not matched to a gene; V was cut back by 5 bases and J by 10 bases. The CDR3 is 16 residues long. The germline V gene encodes CDR1 SGHTA and CDR2 FQGNSA. The CDR3 loop is CASSELAGGPYPEQFF. The CDR3 DNA sequence: TGTGCCAGCAGCGAACTAGCGGGGGGGCCGTATCCCGAGCAGTTCTTC.

This clonotype has just a few counts. The chain employs TRBV4-1 and TRBJ1-1; the D gene is possibly TRBD1 (5 bases). In germline, CDR1 is MGHRA, CDR2 YSYEKL. This CDR3 is built from 14 residues. Trimming took off 8 bases at V and 7 bases at J, with 20 bases between the two ends. The CDR3 region has the DNA TGCGCCAGCTCCGGCACGGGGGAGATCGATGAAGCTTTCTTT. Its translation is CASSGTGEIDEAFF.

This clonotype was seen more than once but under ten times. The V and J genes are TRBV29-1 and TRBJ2-1; D gene ambiguous. The CDR3 sequence is 11 residues long. V was trimmed by 4 bases and J by 7 bases, leaving 8 bases between them. CDR1 and CDR2 (germline): SQVTM, ANQGSEA. The CDR3 nucleotides read TGCAGCGTTGCGGTGGAAAATGAGCAGTTCTTC. Its protein product is CSVAVENEQFF.

This clonotype has a handful of counts. The V call is TRBV18, the J call TRBJ2-2; tentative D call: TRBD2 (6 bases). V was shortened by 1 base and J by 3 bases, with 9 bases between the two germline ends. The V gene's germline CDR1 is KGHSH and CDR2 LQKENI. The CDR3 contains 15 residues. The CDR3 DNA sequence: TGTGCCAGCTCACCACGGGACTTACACACCGGGGAGCTGTTTTTT. Encoded protein: CASSPRDLHTGELFF.

This chain links TRBV5-1 with TRBJ2-2; tentative D call: TRBD1 (6 bases). CDR3 size: 16 residues. Per the germline V gene, CDR1 is SGHRS and CDR2 is YFSETQ. The V end lost 1 base, the J end lost 0 bases, and 10 bases lay between the germline ends. The CDR3 is CASSLRTVSNTGELFF. In DNA form, the CDR3 reads TGCGCCAGCAGCTTGCGGACAGTTTCGAACACCGGGGAGCTGTTTTTT.